The rows below give T cell receptor beta chains drawn from one sample of a study of shared clonotypes between healthy human individuals. TCRdb's table, derived via immunoSEQ multiplex PCR, lists solely in-frame clones and lacks some. The data contain around 1.9 million clones, just over 90% of them singletons. Sequenced sample: naive CD8+ T cells from PBMCs. Receptors originate from a man aged 18-30 years in good health. Some clones in this sample may be carry-over from other donors' samples. Each CDR3 is given with its conserved first and last residue. The D gene is left open where the match is weak. Clone sizes are given selectively: once, few, many, or a class where the clone is expanded.

v_gene: TRBV5-1; j_gene: TRBJ2-7; d_gene: -; abundance: -; CDR3aa: CASSSNYEQYF; CDR3nt: TGCGCCAGCAGCTCGAATTACGAGCAGTACTTC
v_gene: TRBV11-2; j_gene: TRBJ2-4; d_gene: -; abundance: -; CDR3aa: CASSLDKVRYF; CDR3nt: TGTGCCAGCAGCTTAGATAAGGTCCGGTACTTC
v_gene: TRBV29-1; j_gene: TRBJ1-2; d_gene: -; abundance: -; CDR3aa: CSVVGGSYGYTF; CDR3nt: TGCAGCGTTGTCGGCGGTTCCTATGGCTACACCTTC
v_gene: TRBV4-3; j_gene: TRBJ2-1; d_gene: -; abundance: -; CDR3aa: CASSQEGSSYNEQFF; CDR3nt: TGCGCCAGCAGCCAAGAGGGGAGCTCCTACAATGAGCAGTTCTTC
v_gene: TRBV4-1; j_gene: TRBJ2-2; d_gene: TRBD1; abundance: -; CDR3aa: CASSQGGQGNTGELFF; CDR3nt: TGCGCCAGCAGCCAAGGGGGACAGGGGAACACCGGGGAGCTGTTTTTT
v_gene: TRBV30; j_gene: TRBJ2-2; d_gene: -; abundance: -; CDR3aa: CAWGPAGPFTGELFF; CDR3nt: TGTGCCTGGGGCCCAGCGGGCCCTTTCACCGGGGAGCTGTTTTTT
v_gene: TRBV10-2; j_gene: TRBJ2-2; d_gene: -; abundance: once; CDR3aa: CASSGTRTGELFF; CDR3nt: TGCGCCAGCAGTGGGACCCGAACCGGGGAGCTGTTTTTT
v_gene: TRBV12-5; j_gene: TRBJ2-5; d_gene: -; abundance: -; CDR3aa: CASGLWGVETQYF; CDR3nt: TGTGCTAGTGGTTTATGGGGTGTGGAGACCCAGTACTTC
v_gene: TRBV11-2; j_gene: TRBJ2-1; d_gene: -; abundance: -; CDR3aa: CASSINRVVPYNEQFF; CDR3nt: TGTGCCAGCAGCATAAACAGGGTCGTCCCCTACAATGAGCAGTTCTTC
v_gene: TRBV11-3; j_gene: TRBJ2-1; d_gene: -; abundance: -; CDR3aa: CASSLATGAGNEQFF; CDR3nt: TGTGCCAGCAGCTTAGCAACAGGGGCGGGGAATGAGCAGTTCTTC
v_gene: TRBV7-3; j_gene: TRBJ2-7; d_gene: TRBD2; abundance: -; CDR3aa: CASSYTSGPYEQYF; CDR3nt: TGTGCCAGCAGTTATACTAGCGGGCCTTACGAGCAGTACTTC
v_gene: TRBV25-1; j_gene: TRBJ1-4; d_gene: TRBD1; abundance: -; CDR3aa: CASSNKQGSGEKLFF; CDR3nt: TGTGCCAGCAGTAACAAACAGGGGTCGGGGGAAAAACTGTTTTTT
v_gene: TRBV7-8; j_gene: TRBJ1-5; d_gene: -; abundance: -; CDR3aa: CASSLRGLSNQPQHF; CDR3nt: TGTGCCAGCAGCTTACGGGGCCTTAGCAATCAGCCCCAGCATTTT
v_gene: TRBV27; j_gene: TRBJ2-1; d_gene: -; abundance: -; CDR3aa: CASSSLGADEQFF; CDR3nt: TGTGCCAGCAGTTCTTTGGGGGCGGATGAGCAGTTCTTC
v_gene: TRBV5-1; j_gene: TRBJ2-5; d_gene: -; abundance: -; CDR3aa: CASSPRGRETQYF; CDR3nt: TGCGCCAGCAGCCCACGCGGTCGGGAGACCCAGTACTTC
v_gene: TRBV29-1; j_gene: TRBJ2-1; d_gene: -; abundance: -; CDR3aa: CSVITANEQFF; CDR3nt: TGCAGCGTTATAACAGCGAATGAGCAGTTCTTC
v_gene: TRBV6-4; j_gene: TRBJ2-1; d_gene: -; abundance: -; CDR3aa: CASSVSGNSYNEQFF; CDR3nt: TGTGCCAGCAGTGTGTCAGGGAACTCCTACAATGAGCAGTTCTTC